These T cell receptor beta chains were read from a single sample in a study of blood T cell repertoires in COVID-19. The data were produced by immunoSEQ multiplex PCR, yet TCRdb's version contains in-frame clones alone and is incomplete. The sample has 250,000 to 300,000 clones, approximately 83% seen once. Input material: peripheral blood. All receptors derive from a woman aged 65 to 85 with acute or convalescent COVID-19. Both conserved end residues are part of each CDR3. A D gene is named only where the DNA matches it firmly. Expanded clones are given a class, and other clones once, few, many or no size at all.

-	TRBJ1-1	-	TRBV12-3/TRBV12-4	CASRLRENTEAFF	TGTGCCAGCAGACTGAGGGAGAACACTGAAGCTTTCTTT
TRBD1	TRBJ1-5	-	TRBV19	CASSFDRGGQPQHF	TGTGCCAGTAGTTTTGACAGGGGAGGGCAGCCCCAGCATTTT
-	TRBJ1-1	-	TRBV5-3	CARSCPDTYQAFF	TGTGCCAGAAGCTGCCCGGACACCTATCAGGCTTTCTTT
TRBD1	TRBJ1-5	-	TRBV30	CAWSPGQGYNQPQHF	TGTGCCTGGAGCCCGGGACAGGGCTACAATCAGCCCCAGCATTTT
-	TRBJ1-1	-	TRBV12-3/TRBV12-4	CASSFGGETEAFF	TGTGCCAGCAGTTTTGGGGGGGAGACTGAAGCTTTCTTT
TRBD1	TRBJ1-6	-	TRBV19	CASSTTGDYSPLHF	TGTGCCAGTAGTACCACAGGGGACTATTCACCCCTCCACTTT
-	TRBJ1-3	-	TRBV3-1/TRBV3-2	CASATVEGGTIYF	TGTGCCAGCGCGACTGTTGAAGGGGGCACCATATATTTT
-	TRBJ1-1	-	TRBV19	CASTQFGGAFEAFF	TGTGCCAGTACGCAATTCGGGGGGGCATTTGAAGCTTTCTTT
-	TRBJ1-1	-	TRBV6-5	CASSYRSGNTEAFF	TGTGCCAGCAGTTACAGATCAGGGAACACTGAAGCTTTCTTT
-	TRBJ2-3	-	TRBV11-2	CASARDRSTDTQYF	TGTGCCAGCGCCCGAGACAGGAGCACAGATACGCAGTATTTT
-	TRBJ2-3	-	TRBV6-1	CASSEGGGDTDTQYF	TGTGCCAGCAGTGAAGGTGGCGGGGACACAGATACGCAGTATTTT
-	TRBJ1-1	-	TRBV18	CASSPIPTGQNTEAFF	TGTGCCAGCTCACCTATTCCGACAGGCCAGAACACTGAAGCTTTCTTT
-	TRBJ2-7	-	TRBV11-2	CASSLQQGLYEQYF	TGTGCCAGCAGCTTACAACAGGGCTTGTACGAGCAGTACTTC
-	TRBJ1-1	once	TRBV18	CASSPLRGGNTEAFF	TGTGCCAGCTCACCTTTGAGGGGAGGCAACACTGAAGCTTTCTTT
TRBD1	TRBJ2-7	-	TRBV5-4	CASSSTQGSAYEQYF	TGTGCCAGCAGCTCTACACAGGGGTCAGCCTACGAGCAGTACTTC
TRBD1	TRBJ1-1	-	TRBV20-1	CSAGDREAFF	TGCAGTGCGGGGGACAGGGAAGCTTTCTTT
TRBD1	TRBJ2-3	many	TRBV2	CASSLTGGRTDTQYF	TGTGCCAGCAGTTTGACAGGGGGACGCACAGATACGCAGTATTTT
TRBD1	TRBJ1-2	-	TRBV5-1	CASSFLGDRETTNYGYTF	TGCGCCAGCAGCTTTTTGGGGGACAGGGAGACCACTAACTATGGCTACACCTTC
-	TRBJ1-2	-	TRBV19	CASRDGGRWNYGYTF	TGTGCCAGTAGAGACGGGGGGCGGTGGAACTATGGCTACACCTTC
-	TRBJ2-7	-	TRBV10-3	CAIQGGPSYEQYF	TGTGCCATCCAGGGTGGACCCTCCTACGAGCAGTACTTC
-	TRBJ1-6	-	TRBV27	CASSGLGGWHSPLHF	TGTGCCAGCAGTGGCCTCGGAGGGTGGCATTCACCCCTCCACTTT
TRBD1	TRBJ1-5	-	TRBV5-1	CASSPGQGLNQPQHF	TGCGCCAGCAGCCCGGGACAGGGCTTGAATCAGCCCCAGCATTTT
TRBD2	TRBJ2-7	-	TRBV6-5	CASSRTSGGLYEQYF	TGTGCCAGCAGCCGGACTAGCGGGGGTCTCTACGAGCAGTACTTC
TRBD2	TRBJ2-7	-	TRBV12-5	CASGTLTGTSAYEQYF	TGTGCTAGTGGAACACTAACCGGGACTAGCGCCTACGAGCAGTACTTC
-	TRBJ1-6	-	TRBV6-4	CASSQWPNSPLHF	TGTGCCAGCTCTCAGTGGCCAAATTCACCCCTCCACTTT
TRBD1	TRBJ2-7	-	TRBV5-1	CASSLGAAGGSYEQYF	TGCGCCAGCAGCTTGGGAGCGGCAGGGGGTTCCTACGAGCAGTACTTC
TRBD1	TRBJ1-1	-	TRBV5-1	CASSPTGTGAATEAFF	TGCGCCAGCAGCCCTACCGGGACAGGGGCGGCAACTGAAGCTTTCTTT
-	TRBJ1-4	-	TRBV24-1	CATSDPGRGNEKLFF	TGTGCCACCAGTGATCCCGGGAGAGGCAATGAAAAACTGTTTTTT
-	TRBJ2-4	-	TRBV2	CASSEGALAKNIQYF	TGTGCCAGCAGTGAAGGGGCCCTAGCCAAAAACATTCAGTACTTC
TRBD1	TRBJ2-7	few	TRBV11-2	CASSLYQGASYEQYF	TGTGCCAGCAGCTTATACCAGGGGGCATCCTACGAGCAGTACTTC
-	TRBJ1-2	-	TRBV7-2	CASSLGAGPYGYTF	TGTGCCAGCAGCTTAGGGGCAGGGCCCTATGGCTACACCTTC
-	TRBJ1-2	-	TRBV14	CASSQGQHYGYTF	TGTGCCAGCAGCCAAGGGCAACACTATGGCTACACCTTC
TRBD2	TRBJ2-3	-	TRBV5-1	CASSLRQRGPGDTQYF	TGCGCCAGCAGCCTCCGTCAGCGGGGGCCGGGCGATACGCAGTATTTT
-	TRBJ2-7	once	TRBV5-1	CASSLGDTGYEQYF	TGCGCCAGCAGCTTGGGGGACACTGGCTACGAGCAGTACTTC
TRBD1	TRBJ1-5	few	TRBV4-2	CASSQEATGVGQPQHF	TGTGCCAGCAGCCAAGAGGCGACAGGGGTAGGGCAGCCCCAGCATTTT
TRBD1	TRBJ1-3	-	TRBV6-4	CASKRDRAGNTIYF	TGTGCCAGCAAGAGGGACAGGGCTGGAAACACCATATATTTT
-	TRBJ1-2	few	TRBV6-5	CASSYGGTHGYGYTF	TGTGCCAGCAGTTACGGGGGCACCCACGGCTATGGCTACACCTTC
TRBD1	TRBJ1-4	-	TRBV18	CASSPGTGVANEKLFF	TGTGCCAGCTCACCTGGGACAGGGGTTGCTAATGAAAAACTGTTTTTT
-	TRBJ1-2	-	TRBV7-2	CASSLARRSHYGYTF	TGTGCCAGCAGCTTAGCGCGGAGGTCACACTATGGCTACACCTTC
-	TRBJ1-1	-	TRBV7-2	CASSSPPPGVNTEAFF	TGTGCCAGCAGCTCTCCTCCCCCGGGGGTGAACACTGAAGCTTTCTTT
-	TRBJ2-4	few	TRBV4-1	CASSQAAKNIQYF	TGCGCCAGCAGCCAAGCGGCCAAAAACATTCAGTACTTC
-	TRBJ1-5	-	TRBV11-2	CASSPSTGGQPQHF	TGTGCCAGCAGCCCCTCGACGGGGGGTCAGCCCCAGCATTTT
TRBD2	TRBJ2-2	-	TRBV13	CASSRGGADTGELFF	TGTGCCAGCAGCCGCGGGGGGGCAGACACCGGGGAGCTGTTTTTT
TRBD2	TRBJ2-7	-	TRBV4-1	CASAIIAGAIYEQYF	TGCGCCAGCGCTATCATAGCGGGGGCGATCTACGAGCAGTACTTC
TRBD1	TRBJ1-3	once	TRBV4-1	CASSQPTGDTIYF	TGCGCCAGCAGCCAGCCGACAGGGGACACCATATATTTT
-	TRBJ2-1	-	TRBV5-1	CASSSGLALNEQFF	TGCGCCAGCAGCTCCGGACTGGCCCTGAATGAGCAGTTCTTC
TRBD2	TRBJ2-3	-	TRBV4-2	CASSQGGGGESDTQYF	TGTGCCAGCAGCCAAGGGGGCGGGGGTGAGTCAGATACGCAGTATTTT
TRBD1	TRBJ1-3	-	TRBV6-5	CASSSLGQSGNTIYF	TGTGCCAGCAGTTCCCTGGGACAGTCGGGAAACACCATATATTTT
-	TRBJ1-5	-	TRBV20-1	CSASGGGVWNQPQHF	TGCAGTGCTAGTGGTGGGGGGGTATGGAATCAGCCCCAGCATTTT
-	TRBJ1-2	once	TRBV4-1	CASSQEGGWGYTF	TGCGCCAGCAGCCAAGAAGGGGGTTGGGGCTACACCTTC
TRBD1	TRBJ1-5	-	TRBV24-1	CATSPGQGHNQPQHF	TGTGCCACCAGTCCCGGACAGGGCCACAATCAGCCCCAGCATTTT
-	TRBJ2-1	-	TRBV5-1	CASSWTGRDEQFF	TGCGCCAGCAGCTGGACAGGGAGGGATGAGCAGTTCTTC
-	TRBJ1-1	-	TRBV11-1	CASSLATLNGNTEAFF	TGTGCCAGCAGCTTAGCTACCCTCAACGGGAACACTGAAGCTTTCTTT